This TCR beta chain emerged from a study of Ad26.COV2.S vaccination and SARS-CoV-2 variants. Only in-frame clones appear in the TCRdb table, and some are missing; sequencing was by immunoSEQ multiplex PCR. The data hold fewer than 400,000 clones, with around 90% observed a single time. Documented treatment: approximately 18 received Ad26.COV2.S at low or high dose, single or two shots; a few received placebo; per-sample allocation not given. Day 63 after the first injection of vaccine or placebo was the sampling time. Germline V gene sequence: CDR1 LNHNV, CDR2 YYDKDF (reference sequence). Trimming left V 0 bases short and J 0 bases short, with 12 bases between. The CDR3 totals 17 residues.

The clonotype comes from a person aged 18 to 65 who received the Ad26.COV2.S COVID-19 vaccine or a placebo. This rearrangement joins TRBV15 to TRBJ1-5; D not certain. The input for sequencing was peripheral blood, taken in a trial of Ad26.COV2.S vaccine versus placebo. The CDR3 protein is CATSREKAGYSNQPQHF. The CDR3 bases are TGTGCCACCAGCAGAGAGAAGGCGGGTTATAGCAATCAGCCCCAGCATTTT.